This T cell receptor beta chain was obtained from a study of response to subunit inactivated influenza vaccine. Findings and caveats of the study: Each seasonal flu vaccination may recruit only limited new T cells, authors suggested.

This CDR3 has 15 residues. V gave up 3 bases and J gave up 0 bases, with 13 bases separating them. The V gene's germline CDR1 is DFQATT and CDR2 SNEGSKA (reference sequence). This clonotype has only a few counts. Its cognate antigen is unknown. Using its own MiXCR run on the RT-PCR reads, TCRdb lists one record per CDR3 protein. This table has 800,000 to 1,000,000 distinct CDR3 sequences, roughly 20% appearing once. The gene calls are TRBV20-1 and TRBJ2-3; D may be TRBD2 (5 bases). This sequence was found in a man aged 50 to 59 who received an inactivated influenza vaccine. The sequencing here drew on PBMCs from blood, taken more than 4 days after vaccination. CDR3 coding DNA: TGCAGTGCTAGTTCGCTAGCAGAGAGCACAGATACGCAGTATTTT. Translating it yields CSASSLAESTDTQYF.